One sample yielded the 28 T cell receptor beta chains listed below, sequenced in a study of blood T cell repertoires in COVID-19. Assay: immunoSEQ multiplex PCR; the TCRdb copy retains only in-frame clones and omits some. The sample shows under 500,000 clones, more than 85% of them seen only once. The sequencing input was peripheral blood. Every receptor here comes from a woman in her 30s with acute or convalescent COVID-19.

The chain is built from TRBV9 and TRBJ2-3, with 8 positions matching TRBD2. From germline, CDR1 is SGDLS and CDR2 YYNGEE. The ends lost 3 bases at V and 6 bases at J; junction bases unmatched: 9. The length of the CDR3 is 15 residues. The CDR3 coding sequence is TGTGCCAGCAGCGGAGGGGGGACTAGTTCGGATACGCAGTATTTT. Residues: CASSGGGTSSDTQYF.

The chain recombines TRBV6-6 with TRBJ2-3; unclear D gene. The CDR3 runs to 13 residues. V was clipped by 2 bases and J by 1 base, with 4 bases between them. CDR1 and CDR2 (germline): MNHNY, SVGAGI (reference sequence). The DNA of the CDR3 is TGTGCCAGCAGTTACGGAGGCACAGATACGCAGTATTTT. Encoded protein: CASSYGGTDTQYF.

This clone has at least ten counts. This chain links TRBV2 with TRBJ1-3; D is unclear. Germline CDR1 is SNHLY and CDR2 is FYNNEI. V was trimmed by 8 bases and J by 8 bases, leaving 13 bases between them. The length of the CDR3 is 12 residues. The CDR3: CASGRLRDTIYF. CDR3 in DNA: TGTGCCAGCGGGAGGCTCCGGGACACCATATATTTT. The full variable domain, completed using reference TRBV2 and TRBJ1-3, is EPEVTQTPSHQVTQMGQEVILRCVPISNHLYFYWYRQILGQKVEFLVSFYNNEISEKSEIFDDQFSVERPDGSNFTLKIRSTKLEDSAMYFCASGRLRDTIYFGEGSWLTVV.

The chain is built from TRBV5-1 and TRBJ2-7; 7 nucleotides match TRBD1. CDR3 length: 17 residues. Germline V CDR1 and CDR2: SGHRS, YFSETQ. V gave up 4 bases and J gave up 2 bases; unmatched junction bases: 15. The DNA for the CDR3 is TGCGCCAGCAGCCCCGGACAGACAGGGATCAGGCCCTACGAGCAGTACTTC. It yields the protein CASSPGQTGIRPYEQYF.

The V and J genes are TRBV5-1 and TRBJ1-4, with 11 bases lining up with TRBD1. CDR1 is SGHRS, CDR2 YFSETQ, per germline. The CDR3 has 16 amino acids. The V segment lost 1 base and the J segment 8 bases; nucleotides outside the gene matches: 7. The CDR3 region is CASSLWTGGANEKLFF. In DNA, the CDR3 is TGCGCCAGCAGCTTGTGGACAGGGGGCGCGAACGAAAAACTGTTTTTT.

The CDR3 here is CASSRGGSTDIQYF. CDR3 DNA sequence: TGTGCCAGCAGCCGAGGGGGCTCGACGGACATTCAGTACTTC. This rearrangement joins TRBV11-1 to TRBJ2-4, with 7 bases aligning to TRBD1. V dropped 5 bases and J dropped 8; count of bases not matched to a gene: 9. CDR1 and CDR2 (germline): SGHAT, FQDESV (reference sequence). There are 14 residues in the CDR3.

J is TRBJ2-2 and V is TRBV11-2; the D gene is possibly TRBD1 (5 bases). The length of the CDR3 is 18 residues. The V gene's germline CDR1 is SGHAT and CDR2 FQNNGV. The germline V and J ends were trimmed by 1 base and 5 bases, with 20 bases remaining between them. CDR3 protein: CASSLVQTFDRPTGELFF. The DNA of the CDR3 is TGTGCCAGCAGCTTAGTTCAAACATTCGACAGACCGACCGGGGAGCTGTTTTTT.

V usage is TRBV28 and J usage is TRBJ1-6; the D gene is possibly TRBD1 (5 bases). The CDR3 is made up of 14 amino acids. Per germline, CDR1 MDHEN and CDR2 SYDVKM. Trimming stripped 7 bases from V and 10 bases from J, with 17 bases between. For the CDR3, the DNA is TGTGCCAGCACCACGCGACCAGGGTTATCACCCCTCCACTTT. It yields the protein CASTTRPGLSPLHF.

This sequence joins TRBV6-1 and TRBJ2-1; TRBD2 aligns across 8 bases. The germline V gene encodes CDR1 MNHNS and CDR2 SASEGT. V shed 1 base and J 2 bases; nucleotides not matched to a gene: 7. The CDR3 loop spans 17 amino acids. CDR3 amino acids: CASSEDQGGLAYNEQFF. The CDR3 region has the DNA TGTGCCAGCAGTGAAGATCAAGGGGGACTAGCCTACAATGAGCAGTTCTTC.

This clone has just one count. The chain couples TRBV24-1 to TRBJ2-3; a possible D gene is TRBD2 (6 bases). Germline values: CDR1 KGHDR, CDR2 SFDVKD. This CDR3 is built from 22 residues. V was shortened by 2 bases and J by 3 bases, with 32 bases between the two germline ends. For the CDR3, the DNA is TGTGCCACCAGTGATTCGGGAAGCCGCGGACTATATCGGCGGACACCGACAGATACGCAGTATTTT. It translates to CATSDSGSRGLYRRTPTDTQYF.

The rearrangement joins TRBV5-4 to TRBJ1-5; a possible D gene is TRBD1 (5 bases). V lost 0 bases and J 1 base, leaving 5 bases between the germline ends. CDR3 length: 14 residues. In germline, CDR1 is SGHNT, CDR2 YYREEE (reference sequence). The CDR3 sequence is CASSLGGSNQPQHF. CDR3 in DNA: TGTGCCAGCAGCTTGGGGGGCAGCAATCAGCCCCAGCATTTT.

This clone has just one count. The CDR3 DNA follows: TGTGCCAGCTCACCCGGGACTAGCGGGGGGGCCCGCAATGAGCAGTTCTTC. This encodes CASSPGTSGGARNEQFF. The chain employs TRBV18 and TRBJ2-1, with TRBD2 identical over 16 bases. Germline V lookup: CDR1 KGHSH, CDR2 LQKENI. After removal of 3 bases from V and 6 bases from J, the junction contained 5 bases not matched to a gene. The CDR3 is made up of 17 amino acids.

The V and J genes are TRBV24-1 and TRBJ2-3, with TRBD1 matching over 7 bases. V shed 3 bases, J shed 5 bases, and the junction held 7 bases outside the gene matches. The CDR3 spans 15 residues. CDR1 is KGHDR and CDR2 is SFDVKD in the germline V gene. The CDR3 DNA follows: TGTGCCACCAGTGATCCCACAGGGGCGGGAGATACGCAGTATTTT. Translation: CATSDPTGAGDTQYF.

The rearrangement joins TRBV5-1 to TRBJ2-2, with no clear D. The germline V gene has CDR1 SGHRS and CDR2 YFSETQ. V gave up 0 bases and J gave up 4 bases, with 10 bases separating them. CDR3 length: 15 amino acids. CDR3 sequence reads: CASSLDRLPTGELFF. Here the CDR3 DNA reads TGCGCCAGCAGCTTGGACCGACTCCCCACCGGGGAGCTGTTTTTT.

The rearrangement links TRBV10-3 to TRBJ2-7; maybe TRBD2 (5 bases). Germline assignment: CDR1 ENHRY and CDR2 SYGVKD. CDR3 length: 13 residues. V dropped 7 bases and J dropped 0 bases, with 10 bases sitting between them. CDR3: CAIMDSYSYEQYF. CDR3 bases: TGTGCCATCATGGACTCCTACTCCTACGAGCAGTACTTC.

The J gene is TRBJ2-7, the V gene TRBV5-1; D call uncertain. CDR1 and CDR2 from the germline V gene are SGHRS and YFSETQ. V was clipped by 3 bases and J by 5 bases, with 9 bases between them. This CDR3 contains 12 residues. The CDR3 reads CASSWPTDEQYF. Here the CDR3 DNA reads TGCGCCAGCAGCTGGCCAACAGACGAGCAGTACTTC.

As concerns this clone: This same CDR3 is encoded by further DNA sequences in the sample. The CDR3 is CASSRQGNQPQHF. The CDR3 DNA follows: TGTGCCAGTAGTCGACAGGGGAATCAGCCCCAGCATTTT. The chain is built from TRBV19 and TRBJ1-5; 8 bases map to TRBD1. Germline V lookup: CDR1 LNHDA, CDR2 SQIVND (reference sequence). V lost 5 bases to trimming and J lost 4 bases; unmatched junction nucleotides: 1. The CDR3 sequence is 13 residues long.

The chain joins TRBV18 to TRBJ1-1; D is perhaps TRBD1 (6 bases). V lost 3 bases, J lost 5 bases, and 10 bases lay in between. Per germline, CDR1 KGHSH and CDR2 LQKENI. The CDR3 sequence is 13 residues long. This chain's CDR3 is CASSPYRETEAFF. CDR3 nucleotide sequence: TGTGCCAGCTCACCTTACAGGGAGACTGAAGCTTTCTTT.

This chain links TRBV4-1 with TRBJ1-6; D unclear. Germline V lookup: CDR1 MGHRA, CDR2 YSYEKL. The V end was cut by 1 base, the J end by 6 bases, with 13 bases between. This CDR3 has 16 residues. As DNA, the CDR3 is TGCGCCAGCAGCCAAGTTTATCGGGGTAGTAATTCACCCCTCCACTTT. This gives the protein CASSQVYRGSNSPLHF.

This chain connects TRBV29-1 to TRBJ2-3; D gene uncertain. The CDR3 is 12 amino acids. Germline V gene sequence: CDR1 SQVTM, CDR2 ANQGSEA. V was cut by 4 bases and J by 0 bases, with 5 bases left in between. The CDR3 region has the DNA TGCAGCGTTGTCCAGAGCACAGATACGCAGTATTTT. This translates into CSVVQSTDTQYF.

This rearrangement joins TRBV5-1 to TRBJ1-6; D is ambiguous. Trimming left V 1 base short and J 6 bases short, with 8 bases between. The V gene's germline CDR1 is SGHRS and CDR2 YFSETQ. This CDR3 is 14 amino acids long. The CDR3 bases are TGCGCCAGCAGCTTGACAGAAGTTAATTCACCCCTCCACTTT. Protein product: CASSLTEVNSPLHF.

V and J are TRBV24-1 and TRBJ2-7; 9 bases match TRBD2. Trimming removed 6 bases from V and 2 bases from J; junction bases left unmatched: 4. CDR1 KGHDR and CDR2 SFDVKD come from the germline V gene. The CDR3 is 14 residues long. The CDR3 protein is CATSSSGATYEQYF. The CDR3 DNA reads TGTGCCACCAGTTCTAGCGGGGCGACCTACGAGCAGTACTTC.

This clone was seen just once. The chain joins TRBV27 to TRBJ1-2, with D maybe TRBD1 (5 bases). From germline, CDR1 is MNHEY and CDR2 SMNVEV (reference sequence). V shed 2 bases and J shed 1 base, with 17 bases lying between them. CDR3 size: 17 residues. CDR3 sequence reads: CASSLGARPWDNYGYTF. The CDR3 DNA is TGTGCCAGCAGTTTAGGGGCACGACCTTGGGATAACTATGGCTACACCTTC.

The genes are TRBV9 and TRBJ1-2; 9 bases are a match to TRBD1. Looked up from germline, CDR1 is SGDLS and CDR2 is YYNGEE. The CDR3 spans 15 residues. V lost 3 bases, J lost 3 bases, and 6 bases stayed unmatched. This chain's CDR3 is CASSAQGAQHYGYTF. CDR3 sequence (DNA): TGTGCCAGCAGCGCACAGGGGGCTCAACACTATGGCTACACCTTC.

V usage is TRBV5-6 and J usage is TRBJ1-4; D not resolved. Trimming removed 5 bases from V and 0 bases from J, with 8 bases in between. This CDR3 is built from 14 residues. Germline CDR1 and CDR2: SGHDT and YYEEEE. In DNA form, the CDR3 reads TGTGCCAGCAGTATCCTAGCAACTAATGAAAAACTGTTTTTT. Translating gives CASSILATNEKLFF.

The rearrangement joins TRBV5-1 to TRBJ2-5; 9 bases fit TRBD2. CDR3 length: 16 residues. Germline V CDR1 and CDR2: SGHRS, YFSETQ. Trimming cost V 2 bases and J 5 bases; bases outside gene matches: 10. Written as DNA, the CDR3 is TGCGCCAGCAGCTTCAAGACTGCGGGGGGGCGGGAGACCCAGTACTTC. Amino acid sequence: CASSFKTAGGRETQYF.

The gene calls are TRBV13 and TRBJ2-3; D not resolved. The CDR3 covers 16 residues. The germline V and J ends were trimmed by 4 bases and 2 bases, with 16 bases remaining between them. CDR1 is PRHDT, CDR2 FYEKMQ, per germline (reference sequence). CDR3 loop: CASSSQRPLFTDTQYF. The CDR3 nucleotides are TGTGCCAGCAGCTCCCAGCGTCCTTTATTCACAGATACGCAGTATTTT.

This rearrangement joins TRBV15 to TRBJ1-5; the match to TRBD1 covers 7 bases. V shed 3 bases, J shed 3 bases, and the junction held 8 bases outside the gene matches. From germline, CDR1 is LNHNV and CDR2 YYDKDF (reference sequence). The CDR3 extends over 16 amino acids. The CDR3 bases are TGTGCCACCAGCAGCGCGGAGGACAGGACCAATCAGCCCCAGCATTTT. It specifies CATSSAEDRTNQPQHF.